This entry is about one TCR beta chain. Living in about two dozen US areas, the participants were between about 18 and 90 years of age. TCRdb keeps only in-frame clones here, not all; method: immunoSEQ multiplex PCR. The data show about 260,000 clones, with about 88% seen just once and around 3.9% held by the top ten. This sample was taken from a study of blood T cell repertoires in COVID-19. The CDR3 is made up of 16 amino acids. The V gene lost 4 bases and the J gene lost 0 bases, with 15 bases spanning the gap. Germline CDR1 SGHKS, CDR2 YYEKEE (reference sequence). The chain recombines TRBV5-5 with TRBJ2-3, with a weak D call TRBD2 (5 bases). Sequenced: PBMCs or T cells enriched from blood (not recorded which). The TCR comes from a man aged 30-40 years with acute COVID-19. The CDR3 region has the DNA TGTGCCAGCAGCCCCAATCCAGCGGCTAGCACAGATACGCAGTATTTT. The encoded protein is CASSPNPAASTDTQYF.